Below are 9 T cell receptor beta chains sequenced from a single sample in a study of shared clonotypes between healthy human individuals. This table comes from immunoSEQ multiplex PCR, and its TCRdb copy is limited to in-frame clones, with some not included. Here the sample spans approximately 2,300,000 clones, about 90% being singletons. The sequenced material came from naive CD4+ T cells from PBMCs. Subset reported: CD45RA+ positively selected. The origin of the receptors is a young man in good health. Some clones in this sample may be carry-over from other donors' samples.

CDR3 protein: CASSFTSGPYEQYF. DNA for the CDR3: TGCGCCAGCAGCTTTACTAGCGGACCCTACGAGCAGTACTTC. V gene TRBV5-1 combines with J gene TRBJ2-7; TRBD2 agrees at 8 bases. This CDR3 has 14 residues. Germline lookup yields CDR1 SGHRS and CDR2 YFSETQ. The ends lost 2 bases at V and 2 bases at J; junction bases unmatched: 3. The variable domain in full, with the rest retrieved from reference TRBV5-1 and TRBJ2-7, is KAGVTQTPRYLIKTRGQQVTLSCSPISGHRSVSWYQQTPGQGLQFLFEYFSETQRNKGNFPGRFSGRQFSNSRSEMNVSTLELGDSALYLCASSFTSGPYEQYFGPGTRLTVT.

The V and J genes are TRBV7-7 and TRBJ2-1, with 12 positions matching TRBD2. This CDR3 spans 16 amino acids. V shed 3 bases, J shed 6 bases, and the junction held 6 bases outside the gene matches. The germline V gene has CDR1 SSHAT and CDR2 FNYEAQ (reference sequence). CDR3 nucleotides: TGTGCCAGCAGCTTGGGATCTAGCGGGGGGGGCAATGAGCAGTTCTTC. Residues: CASSLGSSGGGNEQFF.

This clone was found once. The rearrangement uses TRBV19 and TRBJ1-2; no clear D. This CDR3 is built from 12 residues. Germline CDR1 reads LNHDA; CDR2 reads SQIVND (reference sequence). The V and J ends lost 5 bases and 3 bases respectively, with 7 bases between them. CDR3 loop: CASSPADYGYTF. For the CDR3, the DNA is TGTGCCAGTAGTCCAGCAGACTATGGCTACACCTTC.

A single count supports this clone. CDR3 loop: CASRGGRGREQFF. The CDR3 nucleotides are TGTGCCAGCAGAGGGGGCCGGGGGAGAGAGCAGTTCTTC. This rearrangement joins TRBV28 to TRBJ2-1, with a possible D match to TRBD1 (7 bases). CDR1 MDHEN and CDR2 SYDVKM come from the germline V gene. The CDR3 has 13 residues. With 6 bases removed from V and 10 bases from J, the gap between germline ends came to 16 bases. Together with reference TRBV28 and TRBJ2-1, the CDR3 gives the full variable domain: DVKVTQSSRYLVKRTGEKVFLECVQDMDHENMFWYRQDPGLGLRLIYFSYDVKMKEKGDIPEGYSVSREKKERFSLILESASTNQTSMYLCASRGGRGREQFFGPGTRLTVL.

On this clone: At the DNA level, this CDR3 is encoded by other sequences in the same sample as well. This rearrangement joins TRBV30 to TRBJ1-3; D gene uncertain. CDR3 length: 13 amino acids. The V end was cut by 1 base, the J end by 1 base, with 5 bases between. Germline V lookup: CDR1 GTSNPN, CDR2 SVGIG (reference sequence). The CDR3 DNA reads TGTGCCTGGAGTGGGACGTCTGGAAACACCATATATTTT. Its translation is CAWSGTSGNTIYF.

V gene TRBV14 combines with J gene TRBJ1-5; D ambiguous. V lost 1 base to trimming and J lost 0 bases, with 13 bases between them. The CDR3 runs to 17 residues. Germline lookup yields CDR1 SGHDN and CDR2 FVKESK. As DNA, the CDR3 is TGTGCCAGCAGCCAAGGAGGTCCCAAGCATAGCAATCAGCCCCAGCATTTT. Amino acids: CASSQGGPKHSNQPQHF.

The V gene is TRBV28, the J gene TRBJ2-1, with TRBD2 identical over 7 bases. Per germline, CDR1 MDHEN and CDR2 SYDVKM. The length of the CDR3 is 15 residues. Trimming took 3 bases from V and 7 from J; bases not matched to a gene: 9. The CDR3 sequence: CASSFRLAEGNEQFF. The CDR3 region has the DNA TGTGCCAGCAGTTTTCGCCTAGCGGAGGGGAATGAGCAGTTCTTC.

The rearrangement links TRBV25-1 to TRBJ2-5; 7 bases map to TRBD2. This CDR3 contains 15 residues. Unmatched junction bases numbered 9, after V lost 3 bases and J lost 5 bases. Germline values: CDR1 MGHDK, CDR2 SYGVNS. As DNA, the CDR3 is TGTGCCAGCAGTGACCCCCGGCGGGGAGGGGAGACCCAGTACTTC. It encodes CASSDPRRGGETQYF.

J is TRBJ1-1 and V is TRBV9; D is possibly TRBD1 (5 bases). V lost 5 bases and J 1 base, leaving 21 bases between the germline ends. The CDR3 totals 17 residues. Germline V gene data show CDR1 as SGDLS and CDR2 as YYNGEE. In DNA form, the CDR3 reads TGTGCCAGCAGTTCTTCTCCCGGGGGAGGGAGGAACACTGAAGCTTTCTTT. Its translation is CASSSSPGGGRNTEAFF.